This entry concerns a single TCR beta chain. This clone appeared once. Its binding antigen is unknown. The sample holds no much larger clone one base away, and base qualities are not on file. This record comes from a study of blood T cell repertoires in COVID-19 (dated by TCRdb to about 2020). For the wider study: Collaborator samples came from the United States, Italy and Spain and covered acute and convalescent phases of COVID-19. The dataset comprised deeply sampled blood TCRbeta repertoires from subjects exposed to, actively infected with, or recovered from COVID-19. HLA class I and class II types, where available, came from metadata supplied by the sample provider rather than from assay-based typing. The repertoires were released in a freely available public database meant as a resource for research on the immune response to SARS-CoV-2. Nearly every sample came with metadata listing a de-identified subject ID, COVID-19 status, age in years and sex. The prospective study material was composed of cDNA or gDNA derived from T cells, B-cell-depleted T cells, or PBMCs. The samples were drawn from the first 160 participants of the ongoing ImmuneRACE study and from 1,254 subjects provided by 6 global collaborators.

TCRbeta CDR3 regions were amplified from genomic DNA using the immunoSEQ Assay, a bias-controlled multiplex PCR. The original methods were these. The number of nucleated cells in each sample was estimated from the amplification of reference gene primers within the assay. Sequence reads were collapsed and filtered to measure the absolute abundance of every unique TCRbeta CDR3 rearrangement. Productive Simpson clonality was computed per sample as the square root of Simpson's diversity index over productive rearrangements. Held by TCRdb, this immuneACCESS table contains in-frame sequences only and omits some clones. Under half of the omission traces to an unresolved V gene where checked; the cause of the rest is unknown. The V and J calls and the clone size are those of that table, but D and trimming were determined from the DNA. The sample table contains 87,000 or so clones; only one count was recorded for around 87% of them. Around 5.3% of the sample belongs to the ten largest clones.

Including cysteine and phenylalanine, the CDR3 has 18 amino acids. This entry keeps only the CDR3 DNA: 54 bases, framed from base 1. The germline V end is reduced by 2 bases and the J end by 2 bases; junction bases left unmatched: 13. CDR1 and CDR2 are read off the germline V gene as SGDLS and YYNGEE. The collaborating institutions used their own protocols to collect whole blood in K2EDTA tubes. For TCRbeta analysis, collaborators shipped samples as frozen whole blood, isolated PBMCs, or DNA extracted from either of those sample types. General findings and caveats noted by the study authors: How much clinical and demographic metadata was included differed by source and by participant, and the metadata was provided uncurated.

The chain employs TRBV9 and TRBJ2-3; 8 central nucleotides agree with TRBD2. This clonotype was sampled from a woman at least 80 years old with acute or convalescent COVID-19. The source material was peripheral blood. The CDR3 protein: CASSVGFTGTRATDTQYF. The nucleotide sequence reads as follows: TGTGCCAGCAGCGTCGGATTCACCGGGACTAGGGCCACAGATACGCAGTATTTT.